This entry concerns a single T cell receptor (beta chain). The data were obtained in a study of Graves' ophthalmopathy and Graves' hyperthyroidism. Amplification targeted the TCR beta CDR3 regions, with RNA transcripts as the source material. In the first round, RT-PCR was carried out with HTBI primers, and a multiplex PCR formed the second round. From the multiplex PCR reads, TCRdb called clonotypes with MiXCR, one entry per CDR3 protein. The sample contains approximately 1.2 million distinct CDR3 sequences, 36% of which appear only once. The sequence was obtained from an adult man with Graves' hyperthyroidism. Sequenced sample: peripheral blood or thyroid tissue (not recorded which).

The chain's CDR3 is CASGRDPYEQYF. The CDR3, as DNA: TGTGCCAGTGGCAGGGACCCCTACGAGCAGTACTTC. The rearrangement links TRBV5-8 to TRBJ2-7, with D perhaps assigned TRBD1 or TRBD2 (5 bases each). Germline V gene sequence: CDR1 SGHTS, CDR2 YDEGEE. The CDR3 spans 12 residues. Trimming took off 8 bases at V and 2 bases at J, with 11 bases between the two ends.